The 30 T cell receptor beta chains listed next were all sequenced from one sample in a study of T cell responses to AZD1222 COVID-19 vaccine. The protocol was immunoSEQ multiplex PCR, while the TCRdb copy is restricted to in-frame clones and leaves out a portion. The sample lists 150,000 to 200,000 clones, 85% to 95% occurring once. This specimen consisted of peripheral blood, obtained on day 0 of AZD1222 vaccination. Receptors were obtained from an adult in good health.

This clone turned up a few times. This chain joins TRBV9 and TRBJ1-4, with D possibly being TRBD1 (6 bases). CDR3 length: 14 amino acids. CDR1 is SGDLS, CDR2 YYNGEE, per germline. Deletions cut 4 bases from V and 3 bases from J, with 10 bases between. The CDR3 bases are TGTGCCAGCAGCTTCAGGGGAGCTAATGAAAAACTGTTTTTT. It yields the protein CASSFRGANEKLFF.

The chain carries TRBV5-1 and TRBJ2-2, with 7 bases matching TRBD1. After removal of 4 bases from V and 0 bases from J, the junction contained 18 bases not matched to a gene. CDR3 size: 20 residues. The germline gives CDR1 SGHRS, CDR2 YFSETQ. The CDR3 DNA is TGCGCCAGCAGCCCGGACGTACAGGGGATCTTGTTCGCGAACACCGGGGAGCTGTTTTTT. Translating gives CASSPDVQGILFANTGELFF.

The CDR3 region is CASSPDRTDENTIYF. In DNA, the CDR3 is TGTGCCAGTAGTCCAGATAGGACAGACGAAAACACCATATATTTT. The chain links TRBV19 to TRBJ1-3; possible D gene TRBD1, 6 bases. CDR3 length equals 15 residues. The V end lost 5 bases, the J end lost 6 bases, and 17 bases lay between the germline ends. From germline, CDR1 is LNHDA and CDR2 SQIVND (reference sequence).

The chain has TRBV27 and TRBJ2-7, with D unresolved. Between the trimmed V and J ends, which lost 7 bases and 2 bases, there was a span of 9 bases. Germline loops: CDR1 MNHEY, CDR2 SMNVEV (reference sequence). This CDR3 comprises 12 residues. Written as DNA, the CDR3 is TGTGCCAGCACAATAGTGACCTACGAGCAGTACTTC. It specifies CASTIVTYEQYF.

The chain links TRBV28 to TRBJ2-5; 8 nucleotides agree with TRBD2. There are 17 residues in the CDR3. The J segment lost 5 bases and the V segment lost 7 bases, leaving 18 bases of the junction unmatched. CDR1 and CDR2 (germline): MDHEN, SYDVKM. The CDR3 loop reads CASNPGPGLERGETQYF. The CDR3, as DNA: TGTGCCAGCAACCCTGGCCCGGGACTAGAACGTGGGGAGACCCAGTACTTC.

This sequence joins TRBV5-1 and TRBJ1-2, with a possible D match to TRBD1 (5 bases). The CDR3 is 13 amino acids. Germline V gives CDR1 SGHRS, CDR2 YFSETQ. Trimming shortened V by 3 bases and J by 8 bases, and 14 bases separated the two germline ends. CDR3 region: CASSSSGVEGYTF. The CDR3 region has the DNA TGCGCCAGCAGCTCCTCGGGGGTAGAAGGCTACACCTTC.

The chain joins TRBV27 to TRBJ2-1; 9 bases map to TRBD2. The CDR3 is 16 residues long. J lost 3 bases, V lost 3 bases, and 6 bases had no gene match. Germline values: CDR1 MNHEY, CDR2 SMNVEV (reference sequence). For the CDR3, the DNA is TGTGCCAGCAGTTTTACCGGGACTAGCAGCTACAATGAGCAGTTCTTC. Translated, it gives CASSFTGTSSYNEQFF.

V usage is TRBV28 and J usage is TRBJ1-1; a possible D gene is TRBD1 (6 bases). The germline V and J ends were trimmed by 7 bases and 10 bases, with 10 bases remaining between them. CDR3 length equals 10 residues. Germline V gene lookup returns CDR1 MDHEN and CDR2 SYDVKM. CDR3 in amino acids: CASKGGSAFF. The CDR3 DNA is TGTGCCAGCAAGGGGGGTTCAGCTTTCTTT.

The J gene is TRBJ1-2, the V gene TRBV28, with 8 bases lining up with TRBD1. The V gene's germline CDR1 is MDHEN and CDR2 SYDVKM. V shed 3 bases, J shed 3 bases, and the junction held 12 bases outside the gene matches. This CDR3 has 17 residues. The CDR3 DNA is TGTGCCAGCAGTTTTGTTACAGGGGGAATCAAGCACTATGGCTACACCTTC. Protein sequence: CASSFVTGGIKHYGYTF.

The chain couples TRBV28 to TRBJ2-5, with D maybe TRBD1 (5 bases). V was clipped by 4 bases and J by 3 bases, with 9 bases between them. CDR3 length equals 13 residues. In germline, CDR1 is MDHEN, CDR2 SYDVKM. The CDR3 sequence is CASSSGQEETQYF. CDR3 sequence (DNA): TGTGCCAGCAGTTCCGGACAAGAAGAGACCCAGTACTTC.

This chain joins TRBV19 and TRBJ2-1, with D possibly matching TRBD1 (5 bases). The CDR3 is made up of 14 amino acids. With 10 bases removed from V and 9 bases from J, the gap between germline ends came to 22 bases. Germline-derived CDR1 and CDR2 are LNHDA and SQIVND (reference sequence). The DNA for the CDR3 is TGTGCCACTAACCCGGCGCAGGGCGCAATTGAGCAGTTCTTC. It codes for CATNPAQGAIEQFF.

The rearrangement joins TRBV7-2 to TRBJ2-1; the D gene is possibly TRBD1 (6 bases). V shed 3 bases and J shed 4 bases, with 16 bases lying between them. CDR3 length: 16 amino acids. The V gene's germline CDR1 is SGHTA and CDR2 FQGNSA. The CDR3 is CASSLRAAGAYNEQFF. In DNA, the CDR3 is TGTGCCAGCAGCTTGAGGGCGGCAGGGGCATACAATGAGCAGTTCTTC.

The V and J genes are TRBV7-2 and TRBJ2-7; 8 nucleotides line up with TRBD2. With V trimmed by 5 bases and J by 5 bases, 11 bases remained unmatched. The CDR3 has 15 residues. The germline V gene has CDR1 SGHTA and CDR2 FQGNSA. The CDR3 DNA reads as TGTGCCAGCAGCACCCAAGCGGGAGTTAGTCACGAGCAGTACTTC. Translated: CASSTQAGVSHEQYF.

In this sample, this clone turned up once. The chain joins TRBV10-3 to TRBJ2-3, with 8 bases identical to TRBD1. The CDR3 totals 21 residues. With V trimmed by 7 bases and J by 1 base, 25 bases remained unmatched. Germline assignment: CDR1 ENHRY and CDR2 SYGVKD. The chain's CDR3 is CAIKKIPGGFNGTGGTDTQYF. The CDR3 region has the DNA TGTGCCATCAAGAAAATCCCAGGGGGCTTTAACGGGACGGGGGGCACAGATACGCAGTATTTT.

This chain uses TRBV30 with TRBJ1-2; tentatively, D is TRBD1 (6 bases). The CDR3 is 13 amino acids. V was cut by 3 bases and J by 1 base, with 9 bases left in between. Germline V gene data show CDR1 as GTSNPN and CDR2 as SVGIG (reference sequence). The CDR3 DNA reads TGTGCCTGGAGCTTACAGGGTAACTATGGCTACACCTTC. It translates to CAWSLQGNYGYTF.

CDR3 in DNA: TGTGCCAGCAGAGGACGACGCGGTGAGCAGTTCTTC. Translation gives CASRGRRGEQFF. The rearrangement links TRBV2 to TRBJ2-1; D unclear. There are 12 residues in the CDR3. V was shortened by 6 bases and J by 9 bases, with 12 bases between the two germline ends. Germline lookup yields CDR1 SNHLY and CDR2 FYNNEI.

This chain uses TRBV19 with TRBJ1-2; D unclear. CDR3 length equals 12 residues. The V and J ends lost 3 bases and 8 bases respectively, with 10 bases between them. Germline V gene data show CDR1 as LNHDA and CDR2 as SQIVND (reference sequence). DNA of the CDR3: TGTGCCAGTAGTATTGGGCCAGTCGGCTACACCTTC. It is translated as CASSIGPVGYTF. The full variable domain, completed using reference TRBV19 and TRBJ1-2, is DGGITQSPKYLFRKEGQNVTLSCEQNLNHDAMYWYRQDPGQGLRLIYYSQIVNDFQKGDIAEGYSVSREKKESFPLTVTSAQKNPTAFYLCASSIGPVGYTFGSGTRLTVV.

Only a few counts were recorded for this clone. CDR3 amino acids: CASSPSGAISNEQFF. DNA for the CDR3: TGTGCCAGCAGCCCTAGCGGAGCAATCTCCAATGAGCAGTTCTTC. The chain combines TRBV9 with TRBJ2-1; 7 bases line up with TRBD2. Germline V CDR1 and CDR2: SGDLS, YYNGEE. The CDR3 is 15 amino acids. V was clipped by 4 bases and J by 6 bases; unmatched bases: 10.

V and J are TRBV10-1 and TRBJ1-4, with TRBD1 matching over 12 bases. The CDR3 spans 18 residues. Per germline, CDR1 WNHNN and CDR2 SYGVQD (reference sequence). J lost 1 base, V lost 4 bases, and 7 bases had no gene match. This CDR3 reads CASSAAGDRGQTNEKLFF. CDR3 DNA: TGCGCCAGCAGTGCCGCGGGGGACAGGGGGCAAACTAATGAAAAACTGTTTTTT.

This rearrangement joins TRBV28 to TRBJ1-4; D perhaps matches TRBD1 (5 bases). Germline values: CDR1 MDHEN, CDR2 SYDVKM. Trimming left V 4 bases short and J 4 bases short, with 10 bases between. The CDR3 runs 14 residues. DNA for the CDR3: TGTGCCAGCAGTTCCGGGACGGTTAATGAAAAACTGTTTTTT. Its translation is CASSSGTVNEKLFF. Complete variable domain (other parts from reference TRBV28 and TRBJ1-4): DVKVTQSSRYLVKRTGEKVFLECVQDMDHENMFWYRQDPGLGLRLIYFSYDVKMKEKGDIPEGYSVSREKKERFSLILESASTNQTSMYLCASSSGTVNEKLFFGSGTQLSVL.

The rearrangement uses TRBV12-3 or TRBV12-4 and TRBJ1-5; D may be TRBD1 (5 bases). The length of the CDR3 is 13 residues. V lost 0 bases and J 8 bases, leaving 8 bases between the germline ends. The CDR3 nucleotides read TGTGCCAGCAGTTTAGCCGGACAAAAGCCCCAGCATTTT. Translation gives CASSLAGQKPQHF.

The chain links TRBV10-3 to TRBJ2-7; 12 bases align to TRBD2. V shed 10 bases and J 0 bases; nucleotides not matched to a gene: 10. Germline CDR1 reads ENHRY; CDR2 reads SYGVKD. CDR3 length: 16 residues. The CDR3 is CATKTSGSTSSYEQYF. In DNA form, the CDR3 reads TGTGCCACCAAGACTAGCGGGAGCACGAGCTCCTACGAGCAGTACTTC.

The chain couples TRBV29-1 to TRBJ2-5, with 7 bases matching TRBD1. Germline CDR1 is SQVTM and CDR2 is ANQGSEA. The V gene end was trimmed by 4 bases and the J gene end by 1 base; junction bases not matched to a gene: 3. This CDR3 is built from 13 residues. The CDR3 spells CSVGDRAQETQYF. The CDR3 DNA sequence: TGCAGCGTTGGAGACAGGGCCCAAGAGACCCAGTACTTC.

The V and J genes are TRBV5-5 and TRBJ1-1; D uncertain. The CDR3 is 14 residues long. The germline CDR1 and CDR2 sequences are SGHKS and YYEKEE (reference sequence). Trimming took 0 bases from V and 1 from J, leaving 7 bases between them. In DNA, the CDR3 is TGTGCCAGCAGCTTGGGTCCAGGGAACACTGAAGCTTTCTTT. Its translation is CASSLGPGNTEAFF.

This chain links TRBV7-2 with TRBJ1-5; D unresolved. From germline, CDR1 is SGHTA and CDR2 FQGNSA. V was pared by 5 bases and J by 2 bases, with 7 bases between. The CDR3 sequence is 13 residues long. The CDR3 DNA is TGTGCCAGCAGCGGCAGGCGCAATCAGCCCCAGCATTTT. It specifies CASSGRRNQPQHF.

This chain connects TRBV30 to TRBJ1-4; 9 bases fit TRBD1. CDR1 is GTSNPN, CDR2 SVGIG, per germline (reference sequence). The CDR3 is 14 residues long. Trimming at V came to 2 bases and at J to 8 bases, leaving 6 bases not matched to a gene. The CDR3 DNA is TGTGCCTGGAGTTCGGGACAGGGAAAAGAAAAACTGTTTTTT. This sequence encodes CAWSSGQGKEKLFF.

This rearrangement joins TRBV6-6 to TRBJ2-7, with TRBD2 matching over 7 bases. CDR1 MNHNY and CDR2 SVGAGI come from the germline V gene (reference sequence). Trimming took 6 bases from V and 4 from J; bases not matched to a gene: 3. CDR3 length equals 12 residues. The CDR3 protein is CASRPGGYEQYF. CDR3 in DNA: TGTGCCAGCAGACCCGGGGGGTACGAGCAGTACTTC.

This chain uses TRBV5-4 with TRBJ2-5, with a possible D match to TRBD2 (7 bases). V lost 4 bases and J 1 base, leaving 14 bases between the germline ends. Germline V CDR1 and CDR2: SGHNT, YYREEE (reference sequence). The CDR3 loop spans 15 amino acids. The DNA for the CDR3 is TGTGCCAGCAGCCGATGGGGAGGGGGCCAAGAGACCCAGTACTTC. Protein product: CASSRWGGGQETQYF.

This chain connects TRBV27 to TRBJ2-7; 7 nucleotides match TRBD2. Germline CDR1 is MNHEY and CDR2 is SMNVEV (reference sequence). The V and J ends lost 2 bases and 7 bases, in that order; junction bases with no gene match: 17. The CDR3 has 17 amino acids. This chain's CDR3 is CASSLHGGDGTKGEQYF. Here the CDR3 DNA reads TGTGCCAGCAGTTTACATGGGGGGGACGGAACTAAGGGTGAGCAGTACTTC.

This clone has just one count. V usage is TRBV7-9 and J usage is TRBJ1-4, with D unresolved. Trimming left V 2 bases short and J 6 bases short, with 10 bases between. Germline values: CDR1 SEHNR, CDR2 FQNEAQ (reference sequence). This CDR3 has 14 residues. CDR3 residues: CASSLRLGDEKLFF. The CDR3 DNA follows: TGTGCCAGCAGCTTACGCCTCGGGGATGAAAAACTGTTTTTT.